A single sample gave rise to the 29 T cell receptor beta chains below, sequenced in a study of blood T cell repertoires in COVID-19. Data came from immunoSEQ multiplex PCR; TCRdb stores just in-frame clones and leaves some out. This table has nearly 95,000 clones, approximately 80% appearing once. The sample comprised peripheral blood. These receptor sequences come from a human donor in a cohort sampled during active COVID-19.

The chain recombines TRBV10-2 with TRBJ1-6, with a weak D call TRBD1 (5 bases). CDR1 is WSHSY and CDR2 is SAAADI in the germline V gene. The CDR3 contains 16 residues. Trimming shortened V by 0 bases and J by 6 bases, and 12 bases separated the two germline ends. DNA for the CDR3: TGCGCCAGCAGTGAGTCGAGTAGCAGGGCTAATTCACCCCTCCACTTT. It specifies CASSESSSRANSPLHF.

The CDR3 region is CASHGQRGTGELFF. CDR3 nucleotide sequence: TGTGCCAGCCACGGACAGAGGGGCACCGGGGAGCTGTTTTTT. The chain couples TRBV6-5 to TRBJ2-2, with a possible D match to TRBD1 (6 bases). This CDR3 has 14 residues. Germline CDR1 reads MNHEY; CDR2 reads SVGAGI. V lost 8 bases and J 4 bases, leaving 14 bases between the germline ends.

This CDR3 reads CAWSETSPQETQYF. DNA of the CDR3: TGTGCCTGGAGTGAGACTAGCCCCCAAGAGACCCAGTACTTC. The chain uses TRBV30 and TRBJ2-5, with 7 bases aligning to TRBD2. Germline lookup yields CDR1 GTSNPN and CDR2 SVGIG (reference sequence). The J segment lost 1 base and the V segment lost 1 base, leaving 3 bases of the junction unmatched. The CDR3 runs 14 residues.

The chain employs TRBV2 and TRBJ1-5; D call uncertain. Germline V gives CDR1 SNHLY, CDR2 FYNNEI. The CDR3 length is 15 residues. V dropped 8 bases and J dropped 0 bases, with 14 bases sitting between them. The CDR3: CASGSGRSSNQPQHF. The CDR3 DNA is TGTGCCAGCGGATCGGGAAGAAGTAGCAATCAGCCCCAGCATTTT.

The J gene is TRBJ2-1, the V gene TRBV6-5; the match to TRBD1 covers 8 bases. The CDR3 totals 15 residues. With 10 bases clipped from V and 8 bases from J, the junction kept 16 bases outside the gene matches. CDR1 is MNHEY, CDR2 SVGAGI, per germline. CDR3 protein: CATQRRQGLRDEQFF. The CDR3 nucleotides read TGTGCCACTCAACGTCGACAGGGGTTAAGAGATGAGCAGTTCTTC.

This chain links TRBV5-1 with TRBJ1-6; 9 bases match TRBD1. This CDR3 is 13 amino acids long. CDR1 is SGHRS and CDR2 is YFSETQ in the germline V gene. J was trimmed by 8 bases and V by 4 bases; bases with no gene match: 1. CDR3 in amino acids: CASSRDRDSPLHF. In DNA, the CDR3 is TGCGCCAGCAGCCGGGACAGGGATTCACCCCTCCACTTT.

J is TRBJ2-1 and V is TRBV14, with D unclear. Germline CDR1 reads SGHDN; CDR2 reads FVKESK. Trimming left V 4 bases short and J 3 bases short, with 4 bases between. This CDR3 is built from 12 residues. The CDR3 sequence: CASSPSYNEQFF. CDR3 bases: TGTGCCAGCAGCCCGAGCTACAATGAGCAGTTCTTC.

The V and J genes are TRBV10-3 and TRBJ2-1; 9 bases align to TRBD2. Germline V gives CDR1 ENHRY, CDR2 SYGVKD. The CDR3 has 15 residues. Unmatched junction bases numbered 5, after V lost 1 base and J lost 7 bases. CDR3 protein: CAISELAGAINEQFF. The DNA for the CDR3 is TGTGCCATCAGTGAGTTAGCGGGGGCCATTAATGAGCAGTTCTTC.

The V gene is TRBV18, the J gene TRBJ2-3, with D perhaps TRBD2 (6 bases). V was trimmed by 4 bases and J by 0 bases, leaving 14 bases between them. The CDR3 is 16 amino acids. The germline gives CDR1 KGHSH, CDR2 LQKENI. The CDR3 is CASSLRRVRSTDTQYF. CDR3 coding DNA: TGTGCCAGCTCACTCCGGAGGGTCCGGAGCACAGATACGCAGTATTTT.

The CDR3: CASSPQEGNYGYTF. Here the CDR3 DNA reads TGTGCCAGCTCTCCTCAGGAGGGGAACTATGGCTACACCTTC. The chain carries TRBV18 and TRBJ1-2, with a possible D match to TRBD1 (5 bases). Trimming removed 6 bases from V and 2 bases from J, with 13 bases in between. CDR3 length: 14 residues. CDR1 and CDR2 from the germline V gene are KGHSH and LQKENI. The full variable domain, completed using reference TRBV18 and TRBJ1-2, is NAGVMQNPRHLVRRRGQEARLRCSPMKGHSHVYWYRQLPEEGLKFMVYLQKENIIDESGMPKERFSAEFPKEGPSILRIQQVVRGDSAAYFCASSPQEGNYGYTFGSGTRLTVV.

The chain couples TRBV30 to TRBJ2-7, with TRBD1 identical over 11 bases. Germline V gives CDR1 GTSNPN, CDR2 SVGIG (reference sequence). V lost 8 bases, J lost 2 bases, and 11 bases stayed unmatched. CDR3 length: 15 residues. The CDR3 loop reads CARLGDRGLPYEQYF. The CDR3 DNA follows: TGTGCCCGCCTCGGGGACAGGGGGTTACCCTACGAGCAGTACTTC.

This chain links TRBV9 with TRBJ1-4; 7 bases match TRBD1. Germline trimming cut 4 bases from V and 8 bases from J; bases unmatched to any gene: 8. Germline-derived CDR1 and CDR2 are SGDLS and YYNGEE. CDR3 length equals 14 residues. The CDR3 bases are TGTGCCAGCAGCTCCACAGGGGAAGGCGAAAAACTGTTTTTT. Its protein product is CASSSTGEGEKLFF.

V usage is TRBV27 and J usage is TRBJ1-2, with a possible D match to TRBD1 (5 bases). Trimming removed 5 bases from V and 2 bases from J, with 15 bases in between. Germline V gives CDR1 MNHEY, CDR2 SMNVEV (reference sequence). CDR3 length: 15 residues. The CDR3 nucleotides read TGTGCCAGCAGTCCGAGACAGAGCAGAAACTATGGCTACACCTTC. This sequence encodes CASSPRQSRNYGYTF.

The chain links TRBV7-9 to TRBJ1-1; 8 nucleotides match TRBD1. This CDR3 has 15 residues. The V and J ends lost 1 base and 3 bases, in that order; junction bases with no gene match: 4. CDR1 is SEHNR and CDR2 is FQNEAQ in the germline V gene (reference sequence). The CDR3 region has the DNA TGTGCCAGCAGCTTAGTATCAGGGGGCTACACTGAAGCTTTCTTT. Translating gives CASSLVSGGYTEAFF. Looking up the rest from reference TRBV7-9 and TRBJ1-1 gives the full variable domain: DTGVSQNPRHKITKRGQNVTFRCDPISEHNRLYWYRQTLGQGPEFLTYFQNEAQLEKSRLLSDRFSAERPKGSFSTLEIQRTEQGDSAMYLCASSLVSGGYTEAFFGQGTRLTVV.

The V call is TRBV7-9, the J call TRBJ1-1; weak D call: TRBD1 (5 bases). V shed 5 bases and J shed 5 bases, with 15 bases lying between them. CDR3 length equals 14 residues. Germline V lookup: CDR1 SEHNR, CDR2 FQNEAQ (reference sequence). The CDR3: CASSRGGVETEAFF. CDR3 DNA: TGTGCCAGCAGCCGTGGGGGGGTAGAGACTGAAGCTTTCTTT. Full variable domain (missing parts from reference TRBV7-9 and TRBJ1-1): DTGVSQNPRHKITKRGQNVTFRCDPISEHNRLYWYRQTLGQGPEFLTYFQNEAQLEKSRLLSDRFSAERPKGSFSTLEIQRTEQGDSAMYLCASSRGGVETEAFFGQGTRLTVV.

This chain joins TRBV18 and TRBJ2-2, with 8 bases fitting TRBD1. V dropped 0 bases and J dropped 5; count of bases not matched to a gene: 8. The CDR3 sequence is 17 residues long. Germline CDR1 is KGHSH and CDR2 is LQKENI. CDR3 bases: TGTGCCAGCTCACCACCGACAGGGGCCCTTTTGACCGGGGAGCTGTTTTTT. The encoded protein is CASSPPTGALLTGELFF.

V and J are TRBV5-5 and TRBJ1-6, with 8 bases lining up with TRBD1. The J segment lost 5 bases and the V segment lost 0 bases, leaving 7 bases of the junction unmatched. The CDR3 is 17 residues long. Germline V gives CDR1 SGHKS, CDR2 YYEKEE (reference sequence). CDR3 amino acids: CASSLGRRQGNNSPLHF. CDR3 coding DNA: TGTGCCAGCAGCTTGGGTCGGAGACAGGGGAATAATTCACCCCTCCACTTT.

The chain employs TRBV5-1 and TRBJ1-1; 7 bases map to TRBD1. V lost 0 bases and J lost 4; bases outside the gene matches: 9. The length of the CDR3 is 16 residues. CDR1 and CDR2 from the germline V gene are SGHRS and YFSETQ. CDR3: CASSLEPQGYVTEAFF. CDR3 nucleotide sequence: TGCGCCAGCAGCTTGGAACCACAGGGGTATGTCACTGAAGCTTTCTTT.

The J gene is TRBJ1-3, the V gene TRBV9; D uncertain. The CDR3 runs 13 residues. The germline CDR1 and CDR2 sequences are SGDLS and YYNGEE. Trimming took 0 bases from V and 4 from J, leaving 5 bases between them. CDR3 region: CASSVGQGNTIYF. The CDR3 DNA reads TGTGCCAGCAGCGTAGGGCAGGGAAACACCATATATTTT.

The chain joins TRBV5-1 to TRBJ2-7; 7 nucleotides match TRBD2. The V and J ends lost 3 bases and 1 base, in that order; junction bases with no gene match: 7. The CDR3 is made up of 15 amino acids. Germline lookup yields CDR1 SGHRS and CDR2 YFSETQ. CDR3 in amino acids: CASSSGGTVSYEQYF. The CDR3 nucleotides read TGCGCCAGCAGCTCCGGGGGGACGGTTTCCTACGAGCAGTACTTC.

This clone has just one count. V is TRBV28 and J is TRBJ2-7, with D tentatively TRBD1 (5 bases). The CDR3 runs 15 residues. The ends were cut back, 2 bases at V and 3 bases at J, with 14 bases in the middle. CDR1 and CDR2 (germline): MDHEN, SYDVKM. This chain's CDR3 is CASSLMQGRRYEQYF. DNA of the CDR3: TGTGCCAGCAGTTTAATGCAGGGTCGGCGCTACGAGCAGTACTTC.

The chain combines TRBV21-1 with TRBJ2-1; the DNA was not used to check the table's D call, TRBD2. TRBV21-1 is a known pseudogene. This CDR3 region has 19 residues. The CDR3: CASSDVRTSGTRTYNEQFF. CDR3 DNA: TGTGCCAGCAGTGACGTTAGGACTAGCGGGACCCGGACCTACAATGAGCAGTTCTTC.

The V and J genes are TRBV7-9 and TRBJ2-5; 14 nucleotides align to TRBD2. J gave up 5 bases and V 5 bases, and 7 bases lay outside the gene matches. Germline V gene lookup returns CDR1 SEHNR and CDR2 FQNEAQ (reference sequence). This CDR3 is 16 amino acids long. This CDR3 is CASSPGLAGGGETQYF. DNA for the CDR3: TGTGCCAGCAGCCCCGGACTAGCGGGAGGAGGGGAGACCCAGTACTTC.

This sequence joins TRBV28 and TRBJ1-3; D might be TRBD1 (6 bases). In germline, CDR1 is MDHEN, CDR2 SYDVKM. The CDR3 has 17 residues. Trimming removed 5 bases at V and 1 base at J, with 18 bases between. The CDR3 DNA follows: TGTGCCAGCAGTCTCTCAACCAAGGGGGTTTCTGGAAACACCATATATTTT. This sequence encodes CASSLSTKGVSGNTIYF.

This chain links TRBV10-3 with TRBJ2-7, with TRBD1 matching 9 bases. The germline gives CDR1 ENHRY, CDR2 SYGVKD. Trimming at V came to 6 bases and at J to 0 bases, leaving 6 bases not matched to a gene. The CDR3 is made up of 15 amino acids. This CDR3 reads CAIRSDRGSSYEQYF. Here the CDR3 DNA reads TGTGCCATCAGATCTGACAGGGGGAGCTCCTACGAGCAGTACTTC.

CDR3 sequence (DNA): TGTGCCAGTAGTGATTCCAGCGGGAGGTCCTACAATGAGCAGTTCTTC. This gives the protein CASSDSSGRSYNEQFF. V is TRBV19 and J is TRBJ2-1, with 9 positions matching TRBD2. V lost 5 bases and J lost 1; bases outside the gene matches: 6. This CDR3 spans 16 amino acids. Germline CDR1 reads LNHDA; CDR2 reads SQIVND (reference sequence). The variable domain in full, completed from reference TRBV19 and TRBJ2-1, reads DGGITQSPKYLFRKEGQNVTLSCEQNLNHDAMYWYRQDPGQGLRLIYYSQIVNDFQKGDIAEGYSVSREKKESFPLTVTSAQKNPTAFYLCASSDSSGRSYNEQFFGPGTRLTVL.

This clone was detected many times. Other nucleotide sequences from this sample produce the same CDR3. CDR3 amino acids: CASSLVGAQPQHF. The CDR3 DNA is TGTGCCAGCAGTTTAGTGGGGGCTCAGCCCCAGCATTTT. The chain links TRBV27 to TRBJ1-5; tentative D call: TRBD1 (6 bases). The CDR3 is 13 residues long. Germline CDR1 and CDR2: MNHEY and SMNVEV (reference sequence). V was trimmed by 2 bases and J by 6 bases, leaving 8 bases between them.

V and J are TRBV11-2 and TRBJ2-2; 7 nucleotides line up with TRBD1. Germline V lookup: CDR1 SGHAT, CDR2 FQNNGV. This CDR3 is built from 14 residues. The V and J ends lost 5 bases and 6 bases, in that order; junction bases with no gene match: 6. CDR3 protein: CASSITQGAGELFF. The CDR3 nucleotides are TGTGCCAGCAGCATTACGCAGGGGGCCGGGGAGCTGTTTTTT. The full variable domain, completed using reference TRBV11-2 and TRBJ2-2, is EAGVAQSPRYKIIEKRQSVAFWCNPISGHATLYWYQQILGQGPKLLIQFQNNGVVDDSQLPKDRFSAERLKGVDSTLKIQPAKLEDSAVYLCASSITQGAGELFFGEGSRLTVL.

The rearrangement uses TRBV18 and TRBJ2-5; maybe TRBD1 (5 bases). Germline V gives CDR1 KGHSH, CDR2 LQKENI. Trimming stripped 4 bases from V and 2 bases from J, with 11 bases between. The CDR3 covers 14 residues. The CDR3 loop is CASSLTDRQETQYF. The CDR3 DNA follows: TGTGCCAGCTCACTGACAGACAGACAAGAGACCCAGTACTTC.